The next 25 T cell receptor beta chains were all read from a single sample in a study of CD8 T cells in ankylosing spondylitis (dated by TCRdb to 2016 to 2017). Preparation of the library involved 5' RACE. The sample was run on an Illumina HiSeq 2500. The raw public data were reprocessed by TCRdb itself: fastp quality trimming at Q25, MiXCR clonotype calling, in-frame beta chains only. Identical CDR3 protein sequences are pooled into one entry, listed with their most common genes and DNA. The sample table holds roughly 280,000 distinct CDR3 sequences, of which 20% were seen once. Of the sample, roughly 8.3% falls within the top ten clones. Sequencing input: blood, either unsorted or a sorted T cell fraction (not recorded which). All receptors derive from a male donor with ankylosing spondylitis or in good health (not recorded which).

This clonotype was seen a few times. The chain carries TRBV25-1 and TRBJ1-1, with TRBD1 matching over 7 bases. CDR3 length equals 14 residues. Germline CDR1 reads MGHDK; CDR2 reads SYGVNS. With V trimmed by 8 bases and J by 1 base, 7 bases remained unmatched. The DNA for the CDR3 is TGTGCCAGCCAAGATTACAGGGGGAACACTGAAGCTTTCTTT. Its translation is CASQDYRGNTEAFF.

This clonotype was recorded a few times. The chain has TRBV20-1 and TRBJ2-1, with TRBD1 as a possible D gene (5 bases). CDR3 size: 15 residues. CDR1 DFQATT and CDR2 SNEGSKA come from the germline V gene (reference sequence). The germline V and J ends were trimmed by 3 bases and 2 bases, with 14 bases remaining between them. The CDR3: CSASPRTLPYNEQFF. As DNA, the CDR3 is TGCAGTGCTAGCCCCAGGACACTTCCCTACAATGAGCAGTTCTTC.

A few counts support this clonotype. The chain is built from TRBV24-1 and TRBJ2-5; 7 positions match TRBD1. This CDR3 is built from 11 residues. Germline trimming cut 12 bases from V and 4 bases from J; bases unmatched to any gene: 4. In germline, CDR1 is KGHDR, CDR2 SFDVKD. The CDR3 region has the DNA TGTGCCGTGGGACAGCGAGAGACCCAGTACTTC. Translating it yields CAVGQRETQYF.

This chain uses TRBV5-4 with TRBJ1-4, with a tentative D call TRBD1 (5 bases). CDR1 and CDR2 from the germline V gene are SGHNT and YYREEE (reference sequence). The germline V and J ends were trimmed by 2 bases and 3 bases, with 8 bases remaining between them. The CDR3 extends over 14 amino acids. CDR3 in amino acids: CASSFPGANEKLFF. The CDR3 nucleotides read TGTGCCAGCAGCTTTCCGGGGGCTAATGAAAAACTGTTTTTT. The full variable domain, its missing parts supplied by reference TRBV5-4 and TRBJ1-4, is ETGVTQSPTHLIKTRGQQVTLRCSSQSGHNTVSWYQQALGQGPQFIFQYYREEENGRGNFPPRFSGLQFPNYSSELNVNALELDDSALYLCASSFPGANEKLFFGSGTQLSVL.

This clonotype was counted many times. The rearrangement joins TRBV5-1 to TRBJ2-1, with 8 bases lining up with TRBD2. Trimming took 4 bases from V and 5 from J; bases not matched to a gene: 8. This CDR3 spans 15 amino acids. The germline gives CDR1 SGHRS, CDR2 YFSETQ. This CDR3 reads CASSLSGGSDNEQFF. CDR3 DNA sequence: TGCGCCAGCAGCCTTTCGGGGGGGTCTGACAATGAGCAGTTCTTC.

V and J are TRBV6-1 and TRBJ2-1; D tentatively fits TRBD1 or TRBD2 (5 bases each). The CDR3 is made up of 15 amino acids. V was trimmed by 1 base and J by 6 bases, leaving 13 bases between them. Germline lookup yields CDR1 MNHNS and CDR2 SASEGT. Here the CDR3 reads CASSEGPGTVNEQFF. The CDR3 DNA sequence: TGTGCCAGCAGTGAAGGCCCGGGGACGGTCAATGAGCAGTTCTTC.

In this sample, this clonotype turned up many times. This chain uses TRBV7-6 with TRBJ2-1; 7 nucleotides line up with TRBD2. Germline-derived CDR1 and CDR2 are SGHVS and FNYEAQ. V shed 0 bases and J 0 bases; nucleotides not matched to a gene: 14. The CDR3 consists of 20 residues. The CDR3 nucleotides are TGTGCCAGCAGCTTAGCGGACTTCGGGAGGCCCCGGAGCTCCTACAATGAGCAGTTCTTC. Its translation: CASSLADFGRPRSSYNEQFF. Drawing the rest from reference TRBV7-6 and TRBJ2-1, the complete variable domain is GAGVSQSPRYKVTKRGQDVALRCDPISGHVSLYWYRQALGQGPEFLTYFNYEAQQDKSGLPNDRFSAERPEGSISTLTIQRTEQRDSAMYRCASSLADFGRPRSSYNEQFFGPGTRLTVL.

The chain uses TRBV7-2 and TRBJ1-2; D is undetermined. Germline CDR1 and CDR2: SGHTA and FQGNSA. The CDR3 loop spans 12 amino acids. Trimming took off 0 bases at V and 4 bases at J, with 3 bases between the two ends. For the CDR3, the DNA is TGTGCCAGCAGCTTAGCGGTCTATGGCTACACCTTC. Translating gives CASSLAVYGYTF.

The CDR3 sequence: CASSQSGTALTDTQYF. CDR3 DNA: TGTGCCAGCAGCCAGAGTGGGACGGCTCTCACGGATACGCAGTATTTT. The chain is built from TRBV4-2 and TRBJ2-3; D possibly matches TRBD1 or TRBD2 (5 bases each). This CDR3 is 16 amino acids long. The germline gives CDR1 LGHNA, CDR2 YNFKEQ. V was cut by 3 bases and J by 6 bases, with 19 bases left in between.

This clonotype was counted a few times. The V gene is TRBV6-1, the J gene TRBJ2-7; 11 bases map to TRBD1. The V gene's germline CDR1 is MNHNS and CDR2 SASEGT. The CDR3 length is 15 residues. The V gene end was trimmed by 1 base and the J gene end by 4 bases; junction bases not matched to a gene: 3. The CDR3 DNA follows: TGTGCCAGCAGTGAAGGGACAGGGGGCAATTACGAGCAGTACGTC. This sequence encodes CASSEGTGGNYEQYV.

This clonotype was observed a handful of times. V and J are TRBV5-1 and TRBJ2-5; D is ambiguous. The CDR3 consists of 15 residues. Trimming shortened V by 4 bases and J by 1 base, and 14 bases separated the two germline ends. Germline loops: CDR1 SGHRS, CDR2 YFSETQ. CDR3 coding DNA: TGCGCCAGCAGCAGGGCGTTAACCGGCCAAGAGACCCAGTACTTC. It yields the protein CASSRALTGQETQYF.

The genes are TRBV28 and TRBJ1-4; TRBD1 matches at 9 bases. CDR3 length: 18 amino acids. With 6 bases clipped from V and 3 bases from J, the junction kept 14 bases outside the gene matches. Germline V gives CDR1 MDHEN, CDR2 SYDVKM. CDR3 sequence reads: CASRRFRDRVSANEKLFF. CDR3 DNA: TGTGCCAGCAGAAGATTTCGGGACAGGGTTTCGGCTAATGAAAAACTGTTTTTT.

This clonotype was observed at least ten times. This rearrangement joins TRBV12-3 or TRBV12-4 to TRBJ2-7; TRBD2 is a possible D gene (7 bases). There are 12 residues in the CDR3. CDR3 nucleotides: TGTGCCAGCACCCACCTGAGGGGGAGGGGCCTCGTC. It is translated as CASTHLRGRGLV.

This chain connects TRBV24-1 to TRBJ2-3; D uncertain. CDR3 size: 16 residues. Trimming left V 2 bases short and J 0 bases short, with 11 bases between. The germline V gene encodes CDR1 KGHDR and CDR2 SFDVKD. The CDR3, as DNA: TGTGCCACCAGTGATTCATCTTACCCTAGCACAGATACGCAGTATTTT. Translation: CATSDSSYPSTDTQYF.

The rearrangement uses TRBV29-1 and TRBJ2-4, with D possibly TRBD2 on 6 matching bases. The CDR3 length is 14 residues. Germline values: CDR1 SQVTM, CDR2 ANQGSEA. V was shortened by 8 bases and J by 1 base, with 15 bases between the two germline ends. CDR3 in amino acids: CSSADGGAKNIQYF. The CDR3 DNA reads as TGCAGCTCAGCGGACGGAGGGGCCAAAAACATTCAGTACTTC.

This clonotype was found a few times. The V gene is TRBV7-9, the J gene TRBJ1-2; D is unresolved. Germline CDR1 is SEHNR and CDR2 is FQNEAQ (reference sequence). The CDR3 consists of 15 residues. The V gene lost 1 base and the J gene lost 4 bases, with 13 bases spanning the gap. The CDR3 sequence is CASSLGLTASYGYTF. The DNA for the CDR3 is TGTGCCAGCAGCTTAGGTCTAACGGCAAGCTATGGCTACACCTTC.

V is TRBV24-1 and J is TRBJ2-3; 9 nucleotides line up with TRBD1. The J segment lost 2 bases and the V segment lost 6 bases, leaving 8 bases of the junction unmatched. The CDR3 totals 16 residues. Germline CDR1 and CDR2: KGHDR and SFDVKD. CDR3 sequence: CATSRGQGSFTDTQYF. CDR3 in DNA: TGTGCCACCAGTCGGGGACAGGGTTCATTCACAGATACGCAGTATTTT.

The chain has TRBV12-3 or TRBV12-4 and TRBJ1-2; D is ambiguous. V lost 3 bases, J lost 1 base, and 3 bases lay in between. The CDR3 spans 12 residues. The DNA for the CDR3 is TGTGCCAGCAGTTTTCGTAACTATGGCTACACCTTC. Translating it yields CASSFRNYGYTF.

The rearrangement links TRBV6-5 to TRBJ2-7, with D tentatively TRBD1 or TRBD2 (5 bases each). The CDR3 consists of 16 residues. CDR1 is MNHEY, CDR2 SVGAGI, per germline. The V and J ends lost 2 bases and 4 bases respectively, with 18 bases between them. The CDR3 here is CASSYRAGREKYEQYV. Here the CDR3 DNA reads TGTGCCAGCAGTTACCGGGCCGGCAGGGAGAAATACGAGCAGTACGTC.

The V gene is TRBV7-2, the J gene TRBJ2-3, with 9 bases aligning to TRBD2. The CDR3 is 15 amino acids. Germline CDR1 is SGHTA and CDR2 is FQGNSA. Germline trimming cut 5 bases from V and 7 bases from J; bases unmatched to any gene: 10. CDR3 amino acids: CASSPTSGSVNTQYF. The CDR3, as DNA: TGTGCCAGCAGCCCGACTAGCGGATCTGTGAATACGCAGTATTTT.

This clonotype was found many times. V gene TRBV28 combines with J gene TRBJ2-3; 15 bases fit TRBD2. This CDR3 is built from 18 residues. V shed 4 bases and J 0 bases; nucleotides not matched to a gene: 5. Germline CDR1 is MDHEN and CDR2 is SYDVKM. CDR3 sequence reads: CASSSGLAGGTSTDTQYF. CDR3 nucleotide sequence: TGTGCCAGCAGTTCAGGACTAGCGGGAGGGACTAGCACAGATACGCAGTATTTT.

The genes are TRBV7-6 and TRBJ2-1, with TRBD1 matching 11 bases. The CDR3 has 18 residues. V lost 2 bases, J lost 4 bases, and 10 bases stayed unmatched. The germline V gene encodes CDR1 SGHVS and CDR2 FNYEAQ. CDR3 loop: CASSLTRDRGLGYNEQFF. DNA of the CDR3: TGTGCCAGCAGCTTAACTCGGGACAGGGGGTTAGGGTACAATGAGCAGTTCTTC.

This rearrangement joins TRBV20-1 to TRBJ1-6; D possibly corresponds to TRBD1 (6 bases). Germline V CDR1 and CDR2: DFQATT, SNEGSKA (reference sequence). The CDR3 is 14 amino acids. Trimming shortened V by 3 bases and J by 9 bases, and 15 bases separated the two germline ends. CDR3: CSARGAMRGSPLHF. Written as DNA, the CDR3 is TGCAGTGCTAGGGGGGCCATGAGGGGTTCACCCCTCCACTTT.

As for this clonotype: This could be a read error, since a much larger clone is one nucleotide away. The chain employs TRBV20-1 and TRBJ2-1, with TRBD2 identical over 7 bases. The germline gives CDR1 DFQATT, CDR2 SNEGSKA (reference sequence). The CDR3 covers 12 residues. CDR3 nucleotides: TGCAGTGGGGAGGGAGGTGGGAATGAGCAGATCTTC. Its protein is CSGEGGGNEQIF.

In this sample, this clonotype turned up once. The CDR3 DNA reads TGCGCCAGCAGCTTGGACGGACAAAGGGATCAGCCCCAGCATTTT. It yields the protein CASSLDGQRDQPQHF. This chain links TRBV5-1 with TRBJ1-5; possible D gene TRBD1, 5 bases. Trimming took 0 bases from V and 5 from J, leaving 12 bases between them. Germline lookup yields CDR1 SGHRS and CDR2 YFSETQ. This CDR3 is 15 amino acids long.